Given below is one TCR beta chain in context. The antigen remains unidentified. Trimming shortened V by 1 base and J by 7 bases, and 8 bases separated the two germline ends. The CDR3 totals 11 residues. CDR1 DFQATT and CDR2 SNEGSKA come from the germline V gene (reference sequence). The entry originates in a study of cytomegalovirus exposure and HLA in healthy donors. Whole-study findings and limits: Rare sequences made up most TCRs, while some public TCRs were found in many donors.

The PCR contained 60 Vbeta and 13 Jbeta primers. Repertoires were generated with immunoSEQ multiplex PCR, while TCRdb's copy carries only in-frame clones and drops some. The data contain some 200,000 clones, 79% of them seen just once; the ten biggest clones take up approximately 2.4%. Each donor was nominally healthy when sampled (though unrecorded immune exposures were likely). The rearrangement links TRBV20-1 to TRBJ2-7; D ambiguous. The sequenced material came from PBMCs. The receptor's source is a woman between 50 and 59 years old in good health and CMV-seronegative. The chain's CDR3 is CSARGVREQYF. The CDR3 bases are TGCAGTGCTAGAGGAGTACGAGAGCAGTACTTC.